This note documents a single T cell receptor beta chain sequence. The antigen is unknown. The data originate from a study of T-cell memory formation after mild COVID-19. A single record per CDR3 protein comes from TCRdb applying MiXCR to the 5' RACE reads. Of more than 120,000 distinct CDR3 sequences in the sample, under 25% were seen once. Germline-derived CDR1 and CDR2 are SGDLS and YYNGEE. Trimming took off 1 base at V and 5 bases at J, with 16 bases between the two ends. The CDR3 contains 16 residues. General study points: Contracting clones from day 15 to 85 had balanced CD4/CD8; later expanders favoured CD4+.

The chain couples TRBV9 to TRBJ2-1; D assignment may be TRBD1 or TRBD2 (7 bases each). The TCR sequence derives from an adult woman who had mild COVID-19 (a few samples of this study predate the infection). Cell type and time point are not known. Sequenced: PBMCs or a T cell subset sorted from them (not recorded which). CDR3 in DNA: TGTGCCAGCAGCGTATTACCTTCAGGGGGGGACAATGAGCAGTTCTTC. Protein sequence: CASSVLPSGGDNEQFF.